Listed here are 13 T cell receptor beta chains from one sample, sequenced in a study of early T cells in non-severe SARS-CoV-2 infection. From the 5' RACE reads, TCRdb called clonotypes with MiXCR, one entry per CDR3 protein. The sample includes about 21,000 distinct CDR3 sequences, more than 4.5% seen only once; the top ten take roughly 5%. The sequenced material came from whole blood. These TCRs come from an adult who was a healthcare worker with PCR-confirmed SARS-CoV-2 infection or an uninfected control (not recorded which).

This clonotype appeared many times. The chain uses TRBV7-2 and TRBJ2-7; D is uncertain. Germline V gene sequence: CDR1 SGHTA, CDR2 FQGNSA. Trimming removed 3 bases from V and 2 bases from J, with 5 bases in between. This CDR3 contains 12 residues. CDR3 nucleotides: TGTGCCAGCAGCTTTAACACCTACGAGCAGTACTTC. Encoded protein: CASSFNTYEQYF.

This chain links TRBV28 with TRBJ1-6, with 9 nucleotides matching TRBD1. CDR1 and CDR2 from the germline V gene are MDHEN and SYDVKM. The CDR3 is 14 amino acids. After removal of 4 bases from V and 10 bases from J, the junction contained 5 bases not matched to a gene. This chain's CDR3 is CASSSGTGNSPLHF. DNA for the CDR3: TGTGCCAGCAGTTCCGGGACAGGGAACTCACCCCTCCACTTT.

This clonotype was recorded many times. The chain joins TRBV5-1 to TRBJ2-7; 7 bases align to TRBD1. The CDR3 contains 13 residues. Germline V gives CDR1 SGHRS, CDR2 YFSETQ. V dropped 4 bases and J dropped 3; count of bases not matched to a gene: 4. The CDR3 region is CASSPDRVYEQYF. The CDR3 coding sequence is TGCGCCAGCAGCCCAGACAGGGTCTACGAGCAGTACTTC. Filled out from reference TRBV5-1 and TRBJ2-7, the complete variable domain reads KAGVTQTPRYLIKTRGQQVTLSCSPISGHRSVSWYQQTPGQGLQFLFEYFSETQRNKGNFPGRFSGRQFSNSRSEMNVSTLELGDSALYLCASSPDRVYEQYFGPGTRLTVT.

This chain uses TRBV6-1 with TRBJ1-1; D unclear. CDR3 length: 14 amino acids. Trimming left V 5 bases short and J 3 bases short, with 13 bases between. Germline V CDR1 and CDR2: MNHNS, SASEGT. CDR3 loop: CASSSRSGDTEAFF. For the CDR3, the DNA is TGTGCCAGCAGTTCGAGGTCCGGGGACACTGAAGCTTTCTTT.

There are a few counts of this clonotype. The chain combines TRBV6-4 with TRBJ1-1; D remains ambiguous. This CDR3 has 13 amino acids. Germline V lookup: CDR1 MRHNA, CDR2 SNTAGT. The V end lost 4 bases, the J end lost 6 bases, and 12 bases lay between the germline ends. CDR3 nucleotide sequence: TGTGCCAGCAGTGCCGACAAATTCGCTGAAGCTTTCTTT. As protein: CASSADKFAEAFF.

The sample holds many counts of this clonotype. This chain connects TRBV4-1 to TRBJ1-2, with a weak D call TRBD1 (6 bases). V was shortened by 8 bases and J by 6 bases, with 19 bases between the two germline ends. CDR3 size: 14 residues. Germline-derived CDR1 and CDR2 are MGHRA and YSYEKL. This CDR3 is CASQISVTGNGYTF. In DNA form, the CDR3 reads TGCGCCAGCCAGATCTCAGTAACAGGGAATGGCTACACCTTC.

This clonotype was seen at least ten times. The rearrangement links TRBV4-2 to TRBJ1-4, with 7 positions matching TRBD1. The CDR3 is 15 amino acids. The V and J ends lost 0 bases and 10 bases, in that order; junction bases with no gene match: 8. CDR1 is LGHNA and CDR2 is YNFKEQ in the germline V gene. This chain's CDR3 is CASSQEGTVSGKLFF. As DNA, the CDR3 is TGTGCCAGCAGCCAAGAAGGGACAGTCTCCGGAAAACTGTTTTTT.

This clonotype was seen at least ten times. V is TRBV4-3 and J is TRBJ1-2, with D possibly TRBD1 on 5 matching bases. Deletions cut 0 bases from V and 11 bases from J, with 13 bases between. The germline gives CDR1 LGHNA, CDR2 YSLEER. This CDR3 has 13 residues. CDR3 coding DNA: TGCGCCAGCAGCCAAGACCGGCAGGGACTATACACCTTC. Translation: CASSQDRQGLYTF.

This clonotype was seen ten or more times. The rearrangement links TRBV2 to TRBJ1-2; D uncertain. Per germline, CDR1 SNHLY and CDR2 FYNNEI. The CDR3 sequence is 13 residues long. Trimming cost V 5 bases and J 4 bases, with 11 bases left between them. The CDR3 DNA sequence: TGTGCCAGCAGTTCGCAAGGTGGCTATGGCTACACCTTC. The encoded protein is CASSSQGGYGYTF.

In this sample, this clonotype turned up many times. V usage is TRBV30 and J usage is TRBJ2-7, with TRBD2 identical over 7 bases. After removal of 1 base from V and 4 bases from J, the junction contained 7 bases not matched to a gene. Germline-derived CDR1 and CDR2 are GTSNPN and SVGIG (reference sequence). The length of the CDR3 is 14 residues. The CDR3 region has the DNA TGTGCCTGGAGTGGACTAGCTGGTGTATACGAGCAGTACTTC. Its protein product is CAWSGLAGVYEQYF. The full variable domain, rest sourced from reference TRBV30 and TRBJ2-7, is SQTIHQWPATLVQPVGSPLSLECTVEGTSNPNLYWYRQAAGRGLQLLFYSVGIGQISSEVPQNLSASRPQDRQFILSSKKLLLSDSGFYLCAWSGLAGVYEQYFGPGTRLTVT.

This clonotype was detected many times. The chain carries TRBV6-5 and TRBJ1-1; 7 bases are shared with TRBD1. Germline CDR1 is MNHEY and CDR2 is SVGAGI. With 2 bases clipped from V and 4 bases from J, the junction kept 7 bases outside the gene matches. The CDR3 is 15 residues long. CDR3 protein: CASSYRGLRITEAFF. In DNA, the CDR3 is TGTGCCAGCAGTTACAGGGGGCTACGGATCACTGAAGCTTTCTTT.

Within the sample, this clonotype is medium-sized. The chain uses TRBV20-1 and TRBJ2-7; D possibly corresponds to TRBD2 (7 bases). The ends were cut back, 6 bases at V and 4 bases at J, with 19 bases in the middle. Germline V gives CDR1 DFQATT, CDR2 SNEGSKA (reference sequence). The CDR3 spans 14 residues. The CDR3 region is CSAEGGARGYEQYF. The CDR3 DNA reads as TGCAGTGCCGAGGGGGGGGCTCGAGGATACGAGCAGTACTTC.

In this sample, this clonotype is medium-sized. The chain combines TRBV29-1 with TRBJ1-5; 7 positions agree with TRBD1. Trimming cost V 4 bases and J 3 bases; bases outside gene matches: 3. The V gene's germline CDR1 is SQVTM and CDR2 ANQGSEA. This CDR3 contains 13 residues. The CDR3 loop reads CSVAGTVNQPQHF. The CDR3 coding sequence is TGCAGCGTTGCCGGGACAGTCAATCAGCCCCAGCATTTT. Looking up the rest from reference TRBV29-1 and TRBJ1-5 gives the full variable domain: SAVISQKPSRDICQRGTSLTIQCQVDSQVTMMFWYRQQPGQSLTLIATANQGSEATYESGFVIDKFPISRPNLTFSTLTVSNMSPEDSSIYLCSVAGTVNQPQHFGDGTRLSIL.